This TCR beta chain was identified in a study of identical twins. A note on this clonotype: The target antigen is unknown.

General study points: Within cord blood, abundant beta clonotypes carried fewer insertions, but memory repertoires showed no such trend. Conclusions came from cross-sectional statistical analysis, not from following the same donors.

TCRdb analysed the 5' RACE reads with MiXCR anew, one entry per CDR3 protein. The sample yields about 660,000 distinct CDR3 sequences, over 8.5% seen once. CDR1 is MNHEY, CDR2 SVGAGI, per germline. With 2 bases clipped from V and 1 base from J, the junction kept 3 bases outside the gene matches. This CDR3 spans 15 amino acids. This same sample was also part of a study on yellow fever vaccine responses in identical twins. In that study: Twins' vaccine T cell responses reportedly seemed partly convergent and partly personalized.

This TCR came from a young woman in good health. The gene calls are TRBV6-5 and TRBJ2-7; TRBD2 matches 9 bases. Source material: PBMCs. This CDR3 reads CASSYRAGGSYEQYF. CDR3 DNA: TGTGCCAGCAGTTACAGAGCGGGAGGATCCTACGAGCAGTACTTC.